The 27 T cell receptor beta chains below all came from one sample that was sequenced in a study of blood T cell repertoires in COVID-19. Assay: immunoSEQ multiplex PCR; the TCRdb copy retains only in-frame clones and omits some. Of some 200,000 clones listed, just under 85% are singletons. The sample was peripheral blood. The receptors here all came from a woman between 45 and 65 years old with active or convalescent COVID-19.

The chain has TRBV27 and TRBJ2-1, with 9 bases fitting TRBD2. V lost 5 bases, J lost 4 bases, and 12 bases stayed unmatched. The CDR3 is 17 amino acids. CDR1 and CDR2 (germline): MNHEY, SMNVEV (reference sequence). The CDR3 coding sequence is TGTGCCAGCAGTCCTCCCGTCCCTAGCGGGATATACAATGAGCAGTTCTTC. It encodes CASSPPVPSGIYNEQFF.

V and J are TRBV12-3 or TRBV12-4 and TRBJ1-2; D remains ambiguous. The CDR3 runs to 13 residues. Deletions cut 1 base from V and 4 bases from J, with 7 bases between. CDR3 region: CASSLVAVYGYTF. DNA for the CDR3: TGTGCCAGCAGTTTAGTAGCAGTCTATGGCTACACCTTC.

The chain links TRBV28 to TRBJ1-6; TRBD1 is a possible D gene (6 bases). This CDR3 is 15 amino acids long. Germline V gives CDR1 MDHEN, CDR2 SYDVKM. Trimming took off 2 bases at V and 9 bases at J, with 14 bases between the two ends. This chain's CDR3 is CASSLGQGYRSPLHF. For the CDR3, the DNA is TGTGCCAGCAGTTTAGGGCAGGGGTATCGTTCACCCCTCCACTTT. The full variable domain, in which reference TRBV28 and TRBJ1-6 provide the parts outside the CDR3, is DVKVTQSSRYLVKRTGEKVFLECVQDMDHENMFWYRQDPGLGLRLIYFSYDVKMKEKGDIPEGYSVSREKKERFSLILESASTNQTSMYLCASSLGQGYRSPLHFGNGTRLTVT.

Here the CDR3 reads CASGLVTAGEQFF. CDR3 in DNA: TGTGCTAGTGGTTTGGTAACAGCGGGTGAGCAGTTCTTC. The rearrangement uses TRBV12-5 and TRBJ2-1, with D possibly being TRBD2 (6 bases). Trimming shortened V by 0 bases and J by 9 bases, and 9 bases separated the two germline ends. The CDR3 consists of 13 residues. Germline lookup yields CDR1 LGHNT and CDR2 FRNRAP.

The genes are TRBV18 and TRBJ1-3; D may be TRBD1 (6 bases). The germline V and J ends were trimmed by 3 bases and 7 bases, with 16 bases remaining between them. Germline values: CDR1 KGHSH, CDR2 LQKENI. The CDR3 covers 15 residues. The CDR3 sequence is CASSPTGHAANTIYF. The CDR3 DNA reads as TGTGCCAGCTCACCCACGGGACACGCGGCGAACACCATATATTTT.

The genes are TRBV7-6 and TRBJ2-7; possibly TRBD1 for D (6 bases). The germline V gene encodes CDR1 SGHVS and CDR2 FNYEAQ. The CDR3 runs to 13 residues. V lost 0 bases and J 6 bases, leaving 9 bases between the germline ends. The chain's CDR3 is CASSLAQGSEQYV. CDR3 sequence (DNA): TGTGCCAGCAGCTTAGCACAGGGTTCCGAGCAGTACGTC.

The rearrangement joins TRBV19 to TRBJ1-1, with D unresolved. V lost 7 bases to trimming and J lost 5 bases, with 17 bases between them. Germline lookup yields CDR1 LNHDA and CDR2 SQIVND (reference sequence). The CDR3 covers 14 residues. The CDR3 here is CASNKVPGVTEAFF. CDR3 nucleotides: TGTGCCAGTAATAAGGTACCCGGGGTAACTGAAGCTTTCTTT.

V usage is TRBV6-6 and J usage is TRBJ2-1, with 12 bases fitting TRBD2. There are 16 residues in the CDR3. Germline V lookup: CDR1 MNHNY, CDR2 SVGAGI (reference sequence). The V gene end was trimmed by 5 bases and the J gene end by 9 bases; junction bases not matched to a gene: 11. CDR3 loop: CASSPPSGGAVGEQFF. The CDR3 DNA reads TGTGCCAGCAGTCCGCCTAGCGGGGGGGCCGTCGGTGAGCAGTTCTTC.

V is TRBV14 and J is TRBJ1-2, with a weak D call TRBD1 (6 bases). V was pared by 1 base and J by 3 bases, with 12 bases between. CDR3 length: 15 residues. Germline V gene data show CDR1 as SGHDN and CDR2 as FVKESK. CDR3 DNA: TGTGCCAGCAGCCAAGGGACAGTCGTTGACTATGGCTACACCTTC. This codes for CASSQGTVVDYGYTF.

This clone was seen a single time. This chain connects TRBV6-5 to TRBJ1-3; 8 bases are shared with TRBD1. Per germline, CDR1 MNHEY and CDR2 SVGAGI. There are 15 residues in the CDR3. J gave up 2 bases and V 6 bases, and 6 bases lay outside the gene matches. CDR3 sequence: CASRRGTGAGNTIYF. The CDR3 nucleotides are TGTGCCAGCAGACGAGGGACAGGAGCTGGAAACACCATATATTTT.

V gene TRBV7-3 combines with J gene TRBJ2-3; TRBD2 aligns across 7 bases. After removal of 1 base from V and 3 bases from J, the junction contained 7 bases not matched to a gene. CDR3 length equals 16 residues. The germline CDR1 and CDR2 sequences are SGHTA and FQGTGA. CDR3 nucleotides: TGTGCCAGCAGCTTAAGTCCTAGCGGTGGGACAGATACGCAGTATTTT. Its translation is CASSLSPSGGTDTQYF.

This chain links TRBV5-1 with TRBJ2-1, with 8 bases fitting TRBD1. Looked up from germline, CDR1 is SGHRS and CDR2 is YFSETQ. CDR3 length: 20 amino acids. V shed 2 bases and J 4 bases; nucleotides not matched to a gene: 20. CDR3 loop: CASSLVVQGASMLGYNEQFF. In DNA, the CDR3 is TGCGCCAGCAGCTTAGTCGTCCAGGGGGCTAGTATGTTGGGGTACAATGAGCAGTTCTTC.

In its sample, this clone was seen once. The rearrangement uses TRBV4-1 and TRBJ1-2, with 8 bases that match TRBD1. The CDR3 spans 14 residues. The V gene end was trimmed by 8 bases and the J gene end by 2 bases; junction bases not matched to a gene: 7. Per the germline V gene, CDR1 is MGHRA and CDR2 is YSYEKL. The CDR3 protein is CASGTQGVNYGYTF. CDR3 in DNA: TGCGCCAGCGGAACACAGGGGGTCAACTATGGCTACACCTTC.

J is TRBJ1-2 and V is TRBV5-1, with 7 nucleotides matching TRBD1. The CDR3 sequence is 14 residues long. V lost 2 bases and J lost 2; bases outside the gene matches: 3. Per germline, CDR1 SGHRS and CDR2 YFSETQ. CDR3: CASSFLTGNYGYTF. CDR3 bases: TGCGCCAGCAGCTTCTTGACAGGGAACTATGGCTACACCTTC.

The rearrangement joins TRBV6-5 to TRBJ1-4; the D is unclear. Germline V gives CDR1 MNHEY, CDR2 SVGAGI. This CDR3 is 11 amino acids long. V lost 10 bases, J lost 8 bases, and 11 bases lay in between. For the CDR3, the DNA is TGTGCCACCCTCCAGGCCGAAAAACTGTTTTTT. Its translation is CATLQAEKLFF.

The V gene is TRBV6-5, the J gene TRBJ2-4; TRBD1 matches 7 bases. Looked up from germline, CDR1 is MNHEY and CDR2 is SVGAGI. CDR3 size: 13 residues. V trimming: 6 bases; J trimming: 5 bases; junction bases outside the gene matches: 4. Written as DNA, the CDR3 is TGTGCCAGCAGCCTGGGACAGCAAAACATTCAGTACTTC. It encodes CASSLGQQNIQYF.

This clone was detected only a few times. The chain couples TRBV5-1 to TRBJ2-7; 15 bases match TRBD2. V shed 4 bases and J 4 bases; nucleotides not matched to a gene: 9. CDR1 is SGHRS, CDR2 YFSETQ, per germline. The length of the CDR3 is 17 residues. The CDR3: CASSPGLAGGPRYEQYF. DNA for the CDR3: TGCGCCAGCAGCCCCGGACTAGCGGGAGGGCCAAGATACGAGCAGTACTTC.

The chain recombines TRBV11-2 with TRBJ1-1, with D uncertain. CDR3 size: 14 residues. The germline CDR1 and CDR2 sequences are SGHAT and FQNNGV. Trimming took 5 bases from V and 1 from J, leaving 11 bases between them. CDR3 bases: TGTGCCAGCAGCAAAAGACAACAGAACACTGAAGCTTTCTTT. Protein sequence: CASSKRQQNTEAFF.

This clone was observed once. CDR3 sequence reads: CATSDLSEPPYSYNEQFF. In DNA form, the CDR3 reads TGTGCCACCAGTGACCTTTCCGAGCCACCTTATTCCTACAATGAGCAGTTCTTC. The chain combines TRBV24-1 with TRBJ2-1; no clear D. Germline V gene data show CDR1 as KGHDR and CDR2 as SFDVKD. V dropped 4 bases and J dropped 1 base, with 19 bases sitting between them. The CDR3 covers 18 residues.

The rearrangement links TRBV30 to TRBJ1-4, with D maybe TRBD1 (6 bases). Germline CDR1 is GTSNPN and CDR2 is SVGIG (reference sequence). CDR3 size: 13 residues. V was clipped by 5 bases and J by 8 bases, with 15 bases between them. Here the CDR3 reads CAWHTGSREKLFF. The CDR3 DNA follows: TGTGCCTGGCACACAGGGTCTCGAGAAAAACTGTTTTTT.

In DNA, the CDR3 is TGTGCAAGTCGCACCCCTGCTTGGACTAGCCCCGGGGAGCTGTTTTTT. Its translation is CASRTPAWTSPGELFF. The chain joins TRBV12-2 to TRBJ2-2; no DNA check was done on the table's D call, TRBD2. TRBV12-2 is labeled a pseudogene. The CDR3 is 16 residues long.

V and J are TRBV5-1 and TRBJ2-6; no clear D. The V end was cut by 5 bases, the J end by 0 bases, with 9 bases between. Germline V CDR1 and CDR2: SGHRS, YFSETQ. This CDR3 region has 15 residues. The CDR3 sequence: CASSRLVSGANVLTF. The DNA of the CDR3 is TGCGCCAGCAGTCGGTTGGTCTCTGGGGCCAACGTCCTGACTTTC.

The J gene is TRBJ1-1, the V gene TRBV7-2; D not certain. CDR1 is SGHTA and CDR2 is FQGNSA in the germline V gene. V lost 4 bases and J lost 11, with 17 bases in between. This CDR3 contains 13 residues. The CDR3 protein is CASSSALAPTAFF. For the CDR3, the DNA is TGTGCCAGCAGCTCTGCGTTAGCCCCAACGGCTTTCTTT.

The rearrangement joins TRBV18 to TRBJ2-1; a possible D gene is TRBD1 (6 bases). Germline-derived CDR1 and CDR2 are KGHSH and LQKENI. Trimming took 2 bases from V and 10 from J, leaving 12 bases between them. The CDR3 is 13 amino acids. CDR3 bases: TGTGCCAGCTCACCAGGGGACAAGGAGGAGCAGTTCTTC. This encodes CASSPGDKEEQFF.

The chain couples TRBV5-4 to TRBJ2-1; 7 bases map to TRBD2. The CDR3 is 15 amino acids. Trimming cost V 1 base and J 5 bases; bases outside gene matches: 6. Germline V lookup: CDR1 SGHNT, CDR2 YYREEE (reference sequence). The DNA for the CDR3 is TGTGCCAGCAGCTTGATGGCGGGAGTAGACAATGAGCAGTTCTTC. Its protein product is CASSLMAGVDNEQFF.

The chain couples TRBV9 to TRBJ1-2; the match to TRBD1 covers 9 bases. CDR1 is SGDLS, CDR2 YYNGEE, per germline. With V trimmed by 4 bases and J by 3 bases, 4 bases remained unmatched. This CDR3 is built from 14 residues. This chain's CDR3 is CASSRDRADYGYTF. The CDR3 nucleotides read TGTGCCAGCAGCAGGGACAGGGCGGACTATGGCTACACCTTC.

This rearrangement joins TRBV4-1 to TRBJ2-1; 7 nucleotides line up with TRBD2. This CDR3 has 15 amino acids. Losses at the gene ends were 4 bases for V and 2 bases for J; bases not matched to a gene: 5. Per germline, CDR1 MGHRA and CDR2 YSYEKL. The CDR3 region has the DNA TGCGCCAGCAGCCTGCAACGGGGGGCCTACAATGAGCAGTTCTTC. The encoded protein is CASSLQRGAYNEQFF.